A selection of T cell receptor beta chains follows, all from one sample in a study of cytomegalovirus exposure and HLA in healthy donors. The method was immunoSEQ multiplex PCR; TCRdb's version includes in-frame clones alone and lacks a portion of them. This table holds 250,000 to 350,000 clones, about nine tenths found once. Sequencing used PBMCs. The receptors stem from a woman aged 25 to 45 in good health and CMV-seropositive. The CDR3 runs from the conserved cysteine through the conserved F or W. The D gene is left open where the match is weak. Some rows have no size entry. The others give once, few or many, or a class for an expanded clone.

TRBV27	TRBJ2-2	.	.	CASSWFAGWTGELFF	TGTGCCAGCAGTTGGTTTGCAGGGTGGACCGGGGAGCTGTTTTTT
TRBV4-3	TRBJ1-1	.	.	CASSQTGPNTEAFF	TGCGCCAGCAGCCAAACCGGACCGAACACTGAAGCTTTCTTT
TRBV29-1	TRBJ1-2	.	TRBD1	CSVRDSLYGYTF	TGCAGCGTCCGGGACAGCCTCTATGGCTACACCTTC
TRBV5-1	TRBJ2-5	.	TRBD2	CASSLAGVLQETQYF	TGCGCCAGCAGCTTAGCGGGGGTTCTACAAGAGACCCAGTACTTC
TRBV13	TRBJ2-5	.	TRBD2	CASSDRLAGVAHGETQYF	TGTGCCAGCAGCGACCGACTAGCGGGAGTTGCGCACGGAGAGACCCAGTACTTC
TRBV28	TRBJ1-1	.	.	CASTLAGYGTEAFF	TGTGCCAGCACCTTGGCGGGGTATGGTACTGAAGCTTTCTTT
TRBV28	TRBJ1-2	.	TRBD1	CASSLTKGAGGYGYTF	TGTGCCAGCAGTTTAACTAAGGGGGCAGGCGGATATGGCTACACCTTC
TRBV2	TRBJ2-7	.	.	CASSEWLVESGNYEQYF	TGTGCCAGCAGTGAATGGTTAGTGGAGTCCGGAAACTACGAGCAGTACTTC
TRBV19	TRBJ1-3	.	.	CASTRTGNTIYF	TGTGCCAGTACCCGGACGGGAAACACCATATATTTT
TRBV27	TRBJ1-1	.	TRBD1	CASTPATGYTEAFF	TGTGCCAGCACCCCCGCGACAGGGTACACTGAAGCTTTCTTT
TRBV2	TRBJ2-3	.	.	CASSATTDTQYF	TGTGCCAGCAGTGCTACCACAGATACGCAGTATTTT
TRBV6-4	TRBJ1-6	.	TRBD1	CASSQTRDRGNSPLHF	TGTGCCAGCAGCCAGACCCGGGACAGGGGTAATTCACCCCTCCACTTT
TRBV7-3	TRBJ2-7	once	TRBD2	CASSLDSTSGSYWPYEQYF	TGTGCCAGCAGCTTAGATTCGACTAGCGGGAGTTACTGGCCCTACGAGCAGTACTTC
TRBV5-1	TRBJ2-5	.	TRBD1	CASSLAPGGGETQYF	TGCGCCAGCAGCTTGGCCCCAGGGGGTGGAGAGACCCAGTACTTC
TRBV25-1	TRBJ2-3	.	TRBD2	CASSVFWTSGKGTDTQYF	TGTGCCAGCAGTGTTTTCTGGACTAGCGGGAAGGGCACAGATACGCAGTATTTT
TRBV11-3	TRBJ2-1	.	TRBD2	CASSLQLAGYNEQFF	TGTGCCAGCAGCTTACAACTAGCGGGGTACAATGAGCAGTTCTTC
TRBV9	TRBJ2-3	once	.	CASSVGQLSTDTQYF	TGTGCCAGCAGCGTAGGGCAGCTAAGCACAGATACGCAGTATTTT
TRBV9	TRBJ1-2	.	TRBD1	CASQGGGYGYTF	TGTGCCAGCCAGGGGGGTGGCTATGGCTACACCTTC
TRBV7-2	TRBJ2-1	.	.	CASSLSSHNEQFF	TGTGCCAGCAGCTTGTCTAGCCACAATGAGCAGTTCTTC
TRBV11-2	TRBJ2-7	.	TRBD2	CASSDSGPRTYEQYF	TGTGCCAGCAGCGATAGCGGGCCCAGGACCTACGAGCAGTACTTC
TRBV28	TRBJ1-5	.	.	CASSLGTGTGQPQHF	TGTGCCAGCAGTTTAGGTACAGGGACCGGTCAGCCCCAGCATTTT
TRBV7-2	TRBJ1-5	once	.	CASSLRDGGYQPQHF	TGTGCCAGCAGCTTAAGAGACGGGGGTTATCAGCCCCAGCATTTT
TRBV25-1	TRBJ2-4	.	.	CASSEYTGHPIQYF	TGTGCCAGCAGTGAATATACCGGACATCCAATTCAGTACTTC
TRBV7-8	TRBJ2-1	once	.	CASSPALNEQFF	TGTGCCAGCAGTCCGGCCCTTAATGAGCAGTTCTTC
TRBV27	TRBJ2-1	.	.	CASTPGGVSYNEQFF	TGTGCCAGCACCCCAGGTGGGGTTTCCTACAATGAGCAGTTCTTC
TRBV5-6	TRBJ2-7	.	TRBD1	CASSLGDRTGDHEQYF	TGTGCCAGCAGCTTGGGAGACAGGACAGGGGACCACGAGCAGTACTTC
TRBV6-5	TRBJ2-7	.	.	CASRRKESSYEQYF	TGTGCCAGCAGGAGGAAGGAGAGCTCCTACGAGCAGTACTTC
TRBV28	TRBJ1-5	.	.	CASSLSDSNQPQHF	TGTGCCAGCAGTTTATCTGATAGCAATCAGCCCCAGCATTTT
TRBV7-3	TRBJ1-5	few	.	CASSLNGFSYQPQHF	TGTGCCAGCAGCTTAAATGGTTTCAGTTATCAGCCCCAGCATTTT
TRBV4-1	TRBJ2-7	.	TRBD1	CASSQDSWTGGSYEQYF	TGCGCCAGCAGCCAAGATTCCTGGACAGGGGGCTCCTACGAGCAGTACTTC
TRBV28	TRBJ2-3	once	TRBD2	CASSGAGEGTDTQYF	TGTGCCAGCAGTGGAGCGGGGGAGGGCACAGATACGCAGTATTTT
TRBV7-2	TRBJ1-1	.	.	CASSLVPGTEAFF	TGTGCCAGCAGCTTAGTGCCGGGGACTGAAGCTTTCTTT
TRBV6-5	TRBJ2-7	once	TRBD1	CASSYSGTGTYEQYF	TGTGCCAGCAGTTACTCCGGGACAGGGACTTACGAGCAGTACTTC
TRBV27	TRBJ1-1	.	.	CASSLAGVVTEAFF	TGTGCCAGCAGTTTGGCTGGGGTAGTCACTGAAGCTTTCTTT
TRBV5-1	TRBJ1-5	.	TRBD1	CASSLGQGQPQHF	TGCGCCAGCAGCTTGGGACAGGGGCAGCCCCAGCATTTT
TRBV15	TRBJ1-2	.	TRBD1	CATSGRQGATYGYTF	TGTGCCACCAGCGGAAGACAGGGGGCAACCTATGGCTACACCTTC
TRBV30	TRBJ1-5	.	TRBD1	CAWSAGQGDQPQHF	TGTGCCTGGAGTGCCGGACAGGGGGATCAGCCCCAGCATTTT
TRBV28	TRBJ2-3	.	.	CASSLSPSTDTQYF	TGTGCCAGCAGTTTAAGCCCTAGCACAGATACGCAGTATTTT
TRBV11-1	TRBJ1-2	.	TRBD1	CASSLVEGQGDGYTF	TGTGCCAGCAGCTTAGTTGAAGGACAGGGCGATGGCTACACCTTC
TRBV13	TRBJ1-5	.	.	CASSLGPSNQPQHF	TGTGCCAGCAGCTTGGGCCCGTCCAATCAGCCCCAGCATTTT
TRBV27	TRBJ2-2	.	TRBD1	CASSLLDRVNTGELFF	TGTGCCAGCAGCCTACTGGACAGGGTGAACACCGGGGAGCTGTTTTTT
TRBV28	TRBJ2-7	.	.	CASTLSTYEQYF	TGTGCCAGCACCCTCTCGACCTACGAGCAGTACTTC
TRBV28	TRBJ1-5	.	.	CASSFFGPQHF	TGTGCCAGCAGTTTTTTCGGGCCCCAGCATTTT
TRBV25-1	TRBJ2-2	.	.	CASSDSLRGNTGELFF	TGTGCCAGCAGTGATAGTCTGAGGGGGAACACCGGGGAGCTGTTTTTT
TRBV6-6	TRBJ1-5	once	.	CASRLTRVPNQPQHF	TGTGCCAGCAGGTTAACTAGGGTCCCTAATCAGCCCCAGCATTTT
TRBV5-1	TRBJ1-3	.	TRBD1	CASRPGTDSGNTIYF	TGCGCCAGCAGACCCGGGACAGACTCTGGAAACACCATATATTTT